The 30 T cell receptor beta chains listed next were all sequenced from one sample in a study of tumor-infiltrating lymphocytes in primary liver carcinoma. From 450 to 600 ng total RNA, TCR beta cDNA was generated with a primer in the constant region. What produced the TCR beta libraries was three nested multiplex PCR rounds using slightly modified ARM-PCR. The study ran its first two PCR rounds for about 11 cycles each, using TRBV1-TRBV30 forward primers and a C-beta reverse primer. TCRdb called the multiplex PCR reads again in MiXCR, with one record for every CDR3 protein. The table shows a few hundred thousand distinct CDR3 sequences, with about three fifths occurring only once. Unsorted whole blood served as the source of blood RNA, and germline DNA was extracted as well. The material sequenced was peripheral blood. These receptors were taken from a woman aged 25 to 39 with primary liver carcinoma and hepatitis B virus infection.

This clonotype was detected only a few times. The chain combines TRBV29-1 with TRBJ1-1, with 8 bases that match TRBD1. V lost 1 base, J lost 4 bases, and 5 bases stayed unmatched. The CDR3 extends over 14 amino acids. Germline-derived CDR1 and CDR2 are SQVTM and ANQGSEA. The CDR3 nucleotides are TGCAGCGTTGAAGCAGGGGGCAGAGGCACTGAAGCTTTCTTT. As protein: CSVEAGGRGTEAFF.

In regard to this clonotype: A read error may produce the germline difference seen at one junction end. The CDR3 DNA reads TGTGCCAGTAGCTTTCCTAGTGCAGTGTACGCCAACACCGGGGAGCTGTTTTTT. Translating gives CASSFPSAVYANTGELFF. The V gene is TRBV11-2, the J gene TRBJ2-2, with D uncertain. From germline, CDR1 is SGHAT and CDR2 FQNNGV. There are 18 residues in the CDR3.

On this clonotype itself: A much larger clonotype is one base distant, so this may be a read error. The chain links TRBV6-6 to TRBJ2-7; D is perhaps TRBD1 or TRBD2 (5 bases each). This CDR3 spans 14 amino acids. Per germline, CDR1 MNHNY and CDR2 SVGAGI (reference sequence). Here the CDR3 DNA reads TGTGTCAGCAGTCCCCGGGGCCTGGACTACGAGCAGTACTTC. Its protein product is CVSSPRGLDYEQYF.

The chain recombines TRBV28 with TRBJ2-7; D may correspond to TRBD1 or TRBD2 (7 bases each). Germline CDR1 is MDHEN and CDR2 is SYDVKM. Trimming pared 6 bases from V and 9 bases from J, leaving 24 bases between. The CDR3 is 15 amino acids. This CDR3 is CASRDNRGGAAGQYF. The CDR3 bases are TGTGCCAGCAGGGATAACAGGGGAGGGGCTGCAGGGCAGTACTTC.

The J gene is TRBJ1-4, the V gene TRBV6-6; 8 nucleotides line up with TRBD1. V lost 3 bases and J lost 5; bases outside the gene matches: 11. The CDR3 sequence is 17 residues long. CDR1 and CDR2 (germline): MNHNY, SVGAGI (reference sequence). The CDR3 DNA reads TGTGCCAGCAGTTATCACAATTACCAGGGGGCAAATGAAAAACTGTTTTTT. It codes for CASSYHNYQGANEKLFF.

This clonotype was seen many times. CDR3 sequence (DNA): TGTGCCAGCAGTGAGACTTCCTACGAGCAGTACTTC. It yields the protein CASSETSYEQYF. The chain employs TRBV12-3 or TRBV12-4 and TRBJ2-7; D remains unclear. The length of the CDR3 is 12 residues. The V end lost 5 bases, the J end lost 1 base, and 6 bases lay between the germline ends.

This clonotype has a handful of counts. The V and J genes are TRBV7-9 and TRBJ1-1; D not certain. The V and J ends lost 4 bases and 3 bases respectively, with 6 bases between them. This CDR3 region has 12 residues. From germline, CDR1 is SEHNR and CDR2 FQNEAQ (reference sequence). In DNA form, the CDR3 reads TGTGCCAGCAGCTCAGTTGACACTGAAGCTTTCTTT. Translation gives CASSSVDTEAFF.

A word on this clonotype: A read error may be the cause here, since a much bigger clone is one base away. The CDR3 does not end in the conserved phenylalanine or tryptophan, so this is likely a read error. V gene TRBV6-5 combines with J gene TRBJ2-7; 9 bases line up with TRBD1. This CDR3 contains 12 residues. The V gene's germline CDR1 is MNHEY and CDR2 SVGAGI. Trimming removed 10 bases from V and 5 bases from J; junction bases left unmatched: 6. CDR3 amino acids: CATRTGANEQYS. As DNA, the CDR3 is TGTGCCACCCGGACAGGGGCAAACGAGCAGTACTCC.

The rearrangement uses TRBV12-3 or TRBV12-4 and TRBJ1-2, with 7 bases aligning to TRBD1. The length of the CDR3 is 16 residues. With V trimmed by 10 bases and J by 6 bases, 20 bases remained unmatched. The CDR3 loop is CAINPSVKGATHGYTF. The CDR3 nucleotides read TGTGCCATCAATCCCAGCGTTAAGGGGGCGACTCATGGCTACACCTTC.

This clonotype was counted many times. The CDR3 sequence is CASSLDTGGYNEQFF. CDR3 in DNA: TGTGCCAGCAGCTTAGATACAGGAGGTTACAATGAGCAGTTCTTC. The chain is built from TRBV11-2 and TRBJ2-1; D assignment may be TRBD1 or TRBD2 (5 bases each). Trimming cost V 0 bases and J 4 bases, with 10 bases left between them. This CDR3 is 15 amino acids long. CDR1 is SGHAT and CDR2 is FQNNGV in the germline V gene.

V usage is TRBV29-1 and J usage is TRBJ1-1; possibly TRBD1 for D (6 bases). The V and J ends lost 4 bases and 6 bases respectively, with 9 bases between them. Looked up from germline, CDR1 is SQVTM and CDR2 is ANQGSEA. The CDR3 contains 11 residues. The CDR3 DNA sequence: TGCAGCGTTGTGGGGACACCTGAAGCTTTCTTT. As protein: CSVVGTPEAFF.

A note on this clonotype: Because the CDR3 is missing its conserved closing phenylalanine or tryptophan, this is likely a read error. V gene TRBV11-2 combines with J gene TRBJ2-1, with 7 bases fitting TRBD2. Germline V lookup: CDR1 SGHAT, CDR2 FQNNGV. The CDR3 is made up of 15 amino acids. V lost 0 bases and J lost 8; bases outside the gene matches: 7. CDR3 DNA sequence: TGTGCCAGCAGCTTAGAGGGGAGGGCCGGGGATGAGCAGTTCTTA. This translates into CASSLEGRAGDEQFL.

This clonotype was seen once. At one end the junction does not follow the germline gene, possibly because of a read error. This chain uses TRBV12-3 or TRBV12-4 with TRBJ2-7, with 7 bases that match TRBD2. This CDR3 spans 15 amino acids. CDR3 in DNA: TGTGCCAGCAGTTTGAGCGGGGCTAGCTCCTACGGGCAGTACTTC. Translating it yields CASSLSGASSYGQYF.

As for this clonotype: It is likely a read error, because the conserved phenylalanine at the end of the CDR3 is missing. The V gene is TRBV6-5, the J gene TRBJ2-3; 11 nucleotides agree with TRBD2. CDR3 size: 16 residues. Germline V lookup: CDR1 MNHEY, CDR2 SVGAGI. The CDR3 region has the DNA TGTGCCGGCAGTTCGGACGTTCTAGCGGGAGGTGATACGCAGTATTCT. Translating gives CAGSSDVLAGGDTQYS.

Concerning this clonotype: A much more abundant neighbour one base away suggests this may be a read error. Given the absence of the conserved phenylalanine or tryptophan at the CDR3 end, a read error is likely. The J gene is TRBJ2-1, the V gene TRBV6-5, with 9 bases identical to TRBD2. The germline gives CDR1 MNHEY, CDR2 SVGAGI. The CDR3 has 16 residues. The junction had 12 bases not matched to a gene; V was cut back by 0 bases and J by 12 bases. The CDR3 DNA reads TGTGCCAGCAGTTACTCGACGCGGGGGACTAGCTACGGGCAGTTCCTC. Its translation: CASSYSTRGTSYGQFL.

On this clonotype itself: Just one base apart from a much larger clone, this may be a read error. The rearrangement links TRBV12-3 or TRBV12-4 to TRBJ2-2, with D perhaps matching TRBD2 (5 bases). The CDR3 length is 17 residues. CDR3: CVSSPGVLGKGTGELFF. Here the CDR3 DNA reads TGTGTCAGCAGTCCCGGGGTTTTAGGGAAAGGTACCGGGGAGCTGTTTTTT.

The chain joins TRBV12-3 or TRBV12-4 to TRBJ1-5, with 8 bases aligning to TRBD1. The CDR3 is 12 amino acids. Trimming at V came to 8 bases and at J to 4 bases, leaving 1 base not matched to a gene. For the CDR3, the DNA is TGTGCCAGCGGGACAGGTAATCAGCCCCAGCATTTT. This encodes CASGTGNQPQHF.

The table lists this clonotype with many counts. J is TRBJ2-5 and V is TRBV6-1; 7 bases fit TRBD2. The CDR3 is 16 amino acids. J lost 4 bases, V lost 6 bases, and 14 bases had no gene match. The germline V gene encodes CDR1 MNHNS and CDR2 SASEGT. CDR3 sequence: CASRAGGSGSGETQYF. In DNA form, the CDR3 reads TGTGCCAGCAGAGCCGGAGGTAGCGGGTCCGGAGAGACCCAGTACTTC.

The V gene is TRBV10-3, the J gene TRBJ2-5; TRBD1 agrees at 7 bases. In germline, CDR1 is ENHRY, CDR2 SYGVKD. The trim removed 3 bases at V and 2 bases at J, leaving 12 bases unmatched. CDR3 length: 17 amino acids. The chain's CDR3 is CAISELQGPRPQETQYF. For the CDR3, the DNA is TGTGCCATCAGTGAACTACAGGGGCCGCGTCCTCAAGAGACCCAGTACTTC.

Remarks on this clonotype: Being one base from a much bigger clone, this may be a read error. V and J are TRBV12-3 or TRBV12-4 and TRBJ2-4, with a possible D match to TRBD1 (5 bases). Trimming stripped 11 bases from V and 3 bases from J, with 17 bases between. The CDR3 has 14 amino acids. CDR3 sequence reads: CARPPGMGKNIQYF. The CDR3 DNA is TGTGCCCGACCCCCAGGGATGGGCAAAAACATTCAGTACTTC.

This clonotype was picked up many times. CDR3 nucleotides: TGTGCCAGCAGCACCGGACAGGAACCAGAGACCCAGTACTTC. This gives the protein CASSTGQEPETQYF. The V call is TRBV12-3 or TRBV12-4, the J call TRBJ2-5; 7 bases align to TRBD1. J lost 4 bases, V lost 6 bases, and 8 bases had no gene match. This CDR3 is built from 14 residues.

Regarding this clonotype: Being one base from a much bigger clone, this may be a read error. The rearrangement links TRBV4-2 to TRBJ1-5; D ambiguous. CDR3 length: 14 residues. CDR1 is LGHNA and CDR2 is YNFKEQ in the germline V gene. The CDR3 loop reads CASSQWQSNQPQRF. DNA of the CDR3: TGTGCCAGCAGCCAGTGGCAGAGCAATCAGCCCCAGCGTTTT.

Comments on this clonotype: Germline is not matched at one junction end, which may reflect a read error. The V gene is TRBV6-5, the J gene TRBJ2-2; D not resolved. The CDR3 has 14 amino acids. Per the germline V gene, CDR1 is MNHEY and CDR2 is SVGAGI. In DNA, the CDR3 is TGTACCAGTAGCCCCTTACCACCCACCGGGGAGCTGTTTTTT. Its protein product is CTSSPLPPTGELFF.

About this clonotype: Germline and junction disagree at one end, which may indicate a read error. The chain links TRBV30 to TRBJ1-1; TRBD1 matches at 7 bases. CDR3 size: 19 residues. The germline V gene has CDR1 GTSNPN and CDR2 SVGIG (reference sequence). The CDR3 reads CAWSFYGSGTRDRRFETFF. Here the CDR3 DNA reads TGCGCCTGGAGTTTCTACGGTAGCGGGACCCGGGACAGAAGATTTGAAACTTTCTTT.

The count of this clonotype is one. Given the absence of the conserved phenylalanine or tryptophan at the CDR3 end, a read error is likely. The limits of the CDR3 on the DNA are not certain, so only TCRdb's listed CDR3 is given. The genes are TRBV6-5 and TRBJ2-2; whether TRBD2, the table's D call, matches the DNA was not checked. The CDR3 has 16 residues if both end residues are counted. The germline CDR1 and CDR2 sequences are MNHEY and SVGAGI. CDR3 residues: CASSYYSGVNTGELCS.

As for this clonotype: The junction does not match germline at one end; this may be a read error. The rearrangement links TRBV7-9 to TRBJ2-5, with 8 bases fitting TRBD1. Per germline, CDR1 SEHNR and CDR2 FQNEAQ (reference sequence). The CDR3 runs to 15 residues. The CDR3 is CASSLATGVQETQYF. CDR3 sequence (DNA): TGTGCCAGCAGCTTAGCGACAGGGGTCCAAGAGACCCAATACTTC.

This clonotype was seen a handful of times. The junction does not match germline at one end; this may be a read error. This rearrangement joins TRBV10-2 to TRBJ1-5; D not resolved. From germline, CDR1 is WSHSY and CDR2 SAAADI. The CDR3 extends over 13 amino acids. CDR3 sequence: CASSQLETQPQRF. For the CDR3, the DNA is TGTGCCAGCAGTCAACTCGAAACCCAGCCCCAGCGTTTT.

This clonotype has more than one count but fewer than ten. V is TRBV2 and J is TRBJ1-1; no definite D call. The CDR3 is 13 residues long. The germline gives CDR1 SNHLY, CDR2 FYNNEI. Deletions cut 10 bases from V and 2 bases from J, with 14 bases between. CDR3 bases: TGTGCCACCCTATTTAGGCGAAACACTGAAGCTTTCTTT. Its translation: CATLFRRNTEAFF.

This clonotype has just one count. This could be a read error, since a much larger clone is one nucleotide away. V is TRBV6-2 or TRBV6-3 and J is TRBJ2-7, with a possible D match to TRBD2 (5 bases). Germline CDR1 and CDR2: MNHEY and SVGEGT. The CDR3 has 14 residues. V lost 0 bases and J lost 3, with 9 bases in between. Here the CDR3 DNA reads TGTGCCAGCAGTTACTCGGCGGGCTTCTACGAGCAGTACTTC. This encodes CASSYSAGFYEQYF.

For this clonotype: One base away lies a much larger clone, so this may be a sequencing read error. This chain joins TRBV12-3 or TRBV12-4 and TRBJ2-7, with D perhaps given as TRBD1 or TRBD2 (6 bases each). The CDR3 runs 14 residues. The CDR3 protein is CASGLGGLLYGQYF. DNA for the CDR3: TGTGCCAGCGGGCTGGGGGGCCTCCTCTACGGGCAGTACTTC.